Listed here are 6 T cell receptor beta chains from one sample, sequenced in a study of T cell responses to AZD1222 COVID-19 vaccine. Repertoires were generated with immunoSEQ multiplex PCR, while TCRdb's copy carries only in-frame clones and drops some. The table shows roughly 120,000 clones, with around 90% occurring only once. Sequenced here: peripheral blood, sampled on day 0 of AZD1222 vaccination. The receptors originated from an adult in good health.

The chain recombines TRBV9 with TRBJ2-7; the D gene is possibly TRBD1 (5 bases). Germline loops: CDR1 SGDLS, CDR2 YYNGEE. The CDR3 is made up of 14 amino acids. Trimming took 1 base from V and 6 from J, leaving 14 bases between them. CDR3 in amino acids: CASSVSAGPSEQYF. In nucleotides, the CDR3 is TGTGCCAGCAGCGTATCCGCAGGGCCCAGCGAGCAGTACTTC.

The rearrangement uses TRBV7-9 and TRBJ1-2; 9 bases are a match to TRBD1. After removal of 4 bases from V and 4 bases from J, the junction contained 7 bases not matched to a gene. The CDR3 sequence is 15 residues long. Germline-derived CDR1 and CDR2 are SEHNR and FQNEAQ (reference sequence). The CDR3 DNA reads TGTGCCAGCAGCTACTGGGGACAGGGCGTCTATGGCTACACCTTC. This encodes CASSYWGQGVYGYTF.

The CDR3, as DNA: TGTGCCAGCAGCCCAGGAAGCACAGATACGCAGTATTTT. It codes for CASSPGSTDTQYF. The chain employs TRBV7-3 and TRBJ2-3; unclear D gene. The CDR3 runs to 13 residues. V was trimmed by 5 bases and J by 0 bases, leaving 6 bases between them. CDR1 and CDR2 from the germline V gene are SGHTA and FQGTGA. The full variable domain, rest sourced from reference TRBV7-3 and TRBJ2-3, is GAGVSQTPSNKVTEKGKYVELRCDPISGHTALYWYRQSLGQGPEFLIYFQGTGAADDSGLPNDRFFAVRPEGSVSTLKIQRTERGDSAVYLCASSPGSTDTQYFGPGTRLTVL.

This rearrangement joins TRBV6-5 to TRBJ1-4, with TRBD1 as a possible D gene (6 bases). CDR1 is MNHEY and CDR2 is SVGAGI in the germline V gene. The CDR3 sequence is 15 residues long. Deletions cut 6 bases from V and 8 bases from J, with 19 bases between. CDR3 loop: CASRRRGGPEEKLFF. The CDR3 bases are TGTGCCAGCAGGCGAAGGGGGGGGCCAGAAGAAAAACTGTTTTTT.

V gene TRBV6-1 combines with J gene TRBJ2-1; 11 bases agree with TRBD2. This CDR3 is built from 16 residues. CDR1 and CDR2 (germline): MNHNS, SASEGT. The ends lost 4 bases at V and 4 bases at J; junction bases unmatched: 6. The CDR3 region has the DNA TGTGCCAGCAGTGGGAGAATAGCGGGAGGGTACAATGAGCAGTTCTTC. It specifies CASSGRIAGGYNEQFF.

The CDR3 is CASSSLGGLNQPQHF. The DNA for the CDR3 is TGTGCCAGCAGTTCCCTCGGTGGTCTAAATCAGCCCCAGCATTTT. The chain recombines TRBV27 with TRBJ1-5, with D unclear. Trimming took 4 bases from V and 4 from J, leaving 14 bases between them. The germline gives CDR1 MNHEY, CDR2 SMNVEV (reference sequence). The CDR3 extends over 15 amino acids.